Listed here are 9 T cell receptor beta chains from one sample, sequenced in a study of blood T cells in healthy people across ages. A second PCR, run for roughly 6 to 11 cycles, used a sample-barcoded 5' primer plus a J-beta primer mix. Using its own MiXCR run on the 5' RACE reads, TCRdb lists one record per CDR3 protein. The top ten clones hold approximately 20% of a sample with over a million distinct CDR3 sequences, 40% to 55% of them seen once. The sequencing input was blood. Receptors were obtained from a woman in her fifties or sixties in good health.

This clonotype was detected only a few times. The genes are TRBV27 and TRBJ2-1, with 14 bases lining up with TRBD2. Unmatched junction bases numbered 10, after V lost 3 bases and J lost 0 bases. The germline gives CDR1 MNHEY, CDR2 SMNVEV (reference sequence). CDR3 length: 20 residues. CDR3 protein: CASSFIFGTSGSHSYNEQFF. CDR3 DNA: TGTGCCAGCAGTTTTATTTTTGGGACTAGCGGGAGCCACTCCTACAATGAGCAGTTCTTC.

The rearrangement uses TRBV7-9 and TRBJ2-5; 9 bases fit TRBD1. Germline loops: CDR1 SEHNR, CDR2 FQNEAQ (reference sequence). V dropped 3 bases and J dropped 4; count of bases not matched to a gene: 6. This CDR3 has 15 residues. CDR3 in amino acids: CASSLGDRDTETQYF. The CDR3 DNA follows: TGTGCCAGCAGCTTGGGGGACAGGGACACAGAGACCCAGTACTTC.

The chain employs TRBV20-1 and TRBJ2-5; tentatively, D is TRBD2 (5 bases). The CDR3 extends over 13 amino acids. Germline lookup yields CDR1 DFQATT and CDR2 SNEGSKA (reference sequence). Trimming stripped 5 bases from V and 2 bases from J, with 12 bases between. The CDR3 protein is CSARPGYQETQYF. CDR3 in DNA: TGCAGTGCTCGGCCGGGATATCAAGAGACCCAGTACTTC.

The V and J genes are TRBV28 and TRBJ1-2; D is ambiguous. Trimming took off 7 bases at V and 7 bases at J, with 13 bases between the two ends. This CDR3 has 12 amino acids. Germline V CDR1 and CDR2: MDHEN, SYDVKM. DNA for the CDR3: TGTGCCAGCAATACCCGGCAGCGTGGCTACACCTTC. Amino acid sequence: CASNTRQRGYTF.

The V and J genes are TRBV12-3 or TRBV12-4 and TRBJ2-4; 8 bases line up with TRBD2. This CDR3 is built from 15 residues. V dropped 6 bases and J dropped 1; count of bases not matched to a gene: 5. The DNA for the CDR3 is TGTGCCAGCAGACCGCGGGGGGACGCCAAAAACATTCAGTACTTC. The encoded protein is CASRPRGDAKNIQYF.

The V gene is TRBV20-1, the J gene TRBJ2-1; no definite D call. The J call may be faulty, since TRBJ2-7 better matches the DNA end. Per germline, CDR1 DFQATT and CDR2 SNEGSKA (reference sequence). This CDR3 comprises 17 residues. DNA for the CDR3: TGCAGTGCTAGATCCCCCTCGGCTAGTGCAAGATACAATGAGCAGTACTTC. Translated: CSARSPSASARYNEQYF.

This clonotype has a single count. V usage is TRBV25-1 and J usage is TRBJ2-5, with D perhaps matching TRBD1 (8 bases). Trimming removed 5 bases from V and 5 bases from J, with 21 bases in between. CDR3 size: 16 residues. Germline CDR1 is MGHDK and CDR2 is SYGVNS. Here the CDR3 DNA reads TGTGCCAGCAGTTATCCCGACAGGGGAGGGTTGGAGACCCAGTACTTC. Its translation is CASSYPDRGGLETQYF.

V is TRBV6-5 and J is TRBJ2-1, with 8 bases aligning to TRBD2. The CDR3 is 19 amino acids. Germline CDR1 is MNHEY and CDR2 is SVGAGI. With 2 bases clipped from V and 1 base from J, the junction kept 13 bases outside the gene matches. CDR3 region: CASSYPRTSLLGSYNEQFF. CDR3 coding DNA: TGTGCCAGCAGTTACCCCCGGACTAGCCTTCTAGGGTCCTACAATGAGCAGTTCTTC.

The V call is TRBV20-1, the J call TRBJ2-5; 7 bases match TRBD2. V was pared by 0 bases and J by 3 bases, with 4 bases of the junction left unmatched. There are 14 residues in the CDR3. CDR1 is DFQATT, CDR2 SNEGSKA, per germline (reference sequence). CDR3 nucleotide sequence: TGCAGTGCTAGAGAAATGCGGGGGAAAGAGACCCAGTACTTC. Amino acids: CSAREMRGKETQYF.